This entry lists 17 T cell receptor beta chains sequenced from one sample in a study of blood T cell repertoires in COVID-19. Produced via immunoSEQ multiplex PCR; TCRdb's table is partial and in-frame only. The sample has about half a million clones; 70% to 90% are singletons. The specimen was peripheral blood. The receptors originated from a human donor in a cohort sampled during active COVID-19.

The chain combines TRBV30 with TRBJ2-3, with D possibly TRBD1 on 5 matching bases. V lost 2 bases and J 4 bases, leaving 13 bases between the germline ends. This CDR3 region has 14 residues. The V gene's germline CDR1 is GTSNPN and CDR2 SVGIG (reference sequence). The CDR3 nucleotides read TGTGCCTGGAGTAGACAGAACTACCCAGATACGCAGTATTTT. This sequence encodes CAWSRQNYPDTQYF.

This rearrangement joins TRBV7-8 to TRBJ2-2, with 8 bases lining up with TRBD2. This CDR3 is built from 14 residues. Germline V gives CDR1 SGHVS, CDR2 FQNEAQ. Trimming took 5 bases from V and 5 from J; bases not matched to a gene: 4. The CDR3 DNA follows: TGTGCCAGCAGCCCCGGGGGGGGGACCGGGGAGCTGTTTTTT. Translating it yields CASSPGGGTGELFF.

This clone was recorded once. This chain joins TRBV4-1 and TRBJ2-7, with D perhaps TRBD1 (7 bases). This CDR3 has 16 residues. The germline V gene encodes CDR1 MGHRA and CDR2 YSYEKL. V was pared by 0 bases and J by 2 bases, with 14 bases between. CDR3 DNA sequence: TGCGCCAGCAGCCAAGACAGGGGGGATCAGACCTACGAGCAGTACTTC. Protein product: CASSQDRGDQTYEQYF.

The V and J genes are TRBV11-2 and TRBJ2-5; 13 bases agree with TRBD2. Unmatched junction bases numbered 7, after V lost 5 bases and J lost 4 bases. Looked up from germline, CDR1 is SGHAT and CDR2 is FQNNGV. The CDR3 consists of 16 residues. The CDR3 DNA reads as TGTGCCAGCAGCCACAGACTAGCGGGAGGAGGAGAGACCCAGTACTTC. It translates to CASSHRLAGGGETQYF.

The chain carries TRBV3-1 (or the pseudogene TRBV3-2) and TRBJ1-2; tentatively, D is TRBD1 (5 bases). CDR1 and CDR2 from the germline V gene are LGHDT and YNNKEL (reference sequence). Trimming took 4 bases from V and 6 from J, leaving 12 bases between them. The CDR3 consists of 13 residues. The CDR3 is CASSRGGLDGYTF. The CDR3 DNA reads TGTGCCAGCAGCCGGGGGGGTTTAGATGGCTACACCTTC.

This chain connects TRBV30 to TRBJ2-7; tentative D call: TRBD1 (5 bases). The germline V and J ends were trimmed by 3 bases and 8 bases, with 14 bases remaining between them. From germline, CDR1 is GTSNPN and CDR2 SVGIG (reference sequence). CDR3 length equals 12 residues. The DNA for the CDR3 is TGTGCCTGGAGCCCCTCCAGGGTACAGCAGTACTTC. Protein product: CAWSPSRVQQYF.

V usage is TRBV24-1 and J usage is TRBJ2-5; 7 bases are shared with TRBD2. The germline CDR1 and CDR2 sequences are KGHDR and SFDVKD. V was clipped by 0 bases and J by 5 bases; unmatched bases: 8. This CDR3 spans 16 amino acids. The CDR3 coding sequence is TGTGCCACCAGTGATTTGTCCTTGGGGGGGAGGGAGACCCAGTACTTC. This encodes CATSDLSLGGRETQYF.

The V gene is TRBV7-2, the J gene TRBJ2-2; the D is unclear. The germline CDR1 and CDR2 sequences are SGHTA and FQGNSA. Trimming cost V 2 bases and J 3 bases, with 4 bases left between them. This CDR3 has 13 residues. The chain's CDR3 is CASSLQDTGELFF. CDR3 DNA sequence: TGTGCCAGCAGCTTACAGGACACCGGGGAGCTGTTTTTT. Complete variable domain (other parts from reference TRBV7-2 and TRBJ2-2): GAGVSQSPSNKVTEKGKDVELRCDPISGHTALYWYRQSLGQGLEFLIYFQGNSAPDKSGLPSDRFSAERTGGSVSTLTIQRTQQEDSAVYLCASSLQDTGELFFGEGSRLTVL.

This chain uses TRBV28 with TRBJ2-1; TRBD1 matches 9 bases. Losses at the gene ends were 5 bases for V and 0 bases for J; bases not matched to a gene: 2. This CDR3 has 15 residues. Per germline, CDR1 MDHEN and CDR2 SYDVKM. CDR3 DNA: TGTGCCAGCAGTGGGACAGGGTTCTCCTACAATGAGCAGTTCTTC. As protein: CASSGTGFSYNEQFF.

V gene TRBV6-5 combines with J gene TRBJ1-2; TRBD1 is a possible D gene (6 bases). CDR1 and CDR2 from the germline V gene are MNHEY and SVGAGI. V lost 6 bases, J lost 1 base, and 9 bases lay in between. The CDR3 is 13 amino acids. The CDR3, as DNA: TGTGCCAGCAGGGGGGCCGGTAACTATGGCTACACCTTC. Translated, it gives CASRGAGNYGYTF.

For the CDR3, the DNA is TGTGCCAGTAGCCTCGCCGGGACAGGGGTCTATGGCTACACCTTC. As protein: CASSLAGTGVYGYTF. The V call is TRBV19, the J call TRBJ1-2; TRBD1 aligns across 10 bases. CDR1 is LNHDA and CDR2 is SQIVND in the germline V gene (reference sequence). Trimming took 6 bases from V and 4 from J; bases not matched to a gene: 8. There are 15 residues in the CDR3. The entire variable domain, with the rest obtained from reference TRBV19 and TRBJ1-2, is as follows: DGGITQSPKYLFRKEGQNVTLSCEQNLNHDAMYWYRQDPGQGLRLIYYSQIVNDFQKGDIAEGYSVSREKKESFPLTVTSAQKNPTAFYLCASSLAGTGVYGYTFGSGTRLTVV.

The V call is TRBV13, the J call TRBJ1-1; 8 positions match TRBD1. Germline V gives CDR1 PRHDT, CDR2 FYEKMQ (reference sequence). The CDR3 has 15 residues. The trim removed 3 bases at V and 6 bases at J, leaving 9 bases unmatched. CDR3 region: CASSFEDRVVAEAFF. The CDR3, as DNA: TGTGCCAGCAGCTTTGAGGACAGGGTAGTCGCTGAAGCTTTCTTT.

This clone was seen a single time. The chain is built from TRBV7-9 and TRBJ1-2, with TRBD1 identical over 7 bases. V was clipped by 1 base and J by 7 bases; unmatched bases: 9. Per germline, CDR1 SEHNR and CDR2 FQNEAQ (reference sequence). The CDR3 length is 15 residues. In DNA form, the CDR3 reads TGTGCCAGCAGCTTAGTCGGGACAGATGACCCTGGCTACACCTTC. This gives the protein CASSLVGTDDPGYTF. Drawing the rest from reference TRBV7-9 and TRBJ1-2, the complete variable domain is DTGVSQNPRHKITKRGQNVTFRCDPISEHNRLYWYRQTLGQGPEFLTYFQNEAQLEKSRLLSDRFSAERPKGSFSTLEIQRTEQGDSAMYLCASSLVGTDDPGYTFGSGTRLTVV.

This chain connects TRBV5-5 to TRBJ1-2; tentatively, D is TRBD1 (6 bases). V dropped 0 bases and J dropped 7 bases, with 16 bases sitting between them. The germline gives CDR1 SGHKS, CDR2 YYEKEE (reference sequence). The CDR3 totals 15 residues. CDR3 DNA: TGTGCCAGCAGCTTGGGGGGCGGCAGGGGATTTGGCTACACCTTC. Translating gives CASSLGGGRGFGYTF. Full variable domain (remainder filled in from reference TRBV5-5 and TRBJ1-2): DAGVTQSPTHLIKTRGQQVTLRCSPISGHKSVSWYQQVLGQGPQFIFQYYEKEERGRGNFPDRFSARQFPNYSSELNVNALLLGDSALYLCASSLGGGRGFGYTFGSGTRLTVV.

This clone was seen just once. The chain links TRBV6-5 to TRBJ2-5; tentative D call: TRBD2 (6 bases). Looked up from germline, CDR1 is MNHEY and CDR2 is SVGAGI. The CDR3 has 12 amino acids. With 10 bases removed from V and 5 bases from J, the gap between germline ends came to 14 bases. For the CDR3, the DNA is TGTGCCATCTCCGGGACTCCGGAGACCCAGTACTTC. This codes for CAISGTPETQYF.

The chain carries TRBV19 and TRBJ2-6, with TRBD1 matching 7 bases. Germline assignment: CDR1 LNHDA and CDR2 SQIVND (reference sequence). V lost 7 bases, J lost 2 bases, and 5 bases stayed unmatched. The CDR3 is 15 residues long. The CDR3 here is CASKGQGAGANVLTF. In DNA, the CDR3 is TGTGCCAGTAAAGGGCAGGGGGCTGGGGCCAACGTCCTGACTTTC.

This chain uses TRBV2 with TRBJ2-7; 13 positions agree with TRBD2. CDR1 is SNHLY, CDR2 FYNNEI, per germline. The CDR3 is 14 amino acids. V lost 7 bases, J lost 5 bases, and 5 bases stayed unmatched. The CDR3 DNA follows: TGTGCCAGCAATCTAGGACTAGCGGGAGACGAGCAGTACTTC. Protein: CASNLGLAGDEQYF.